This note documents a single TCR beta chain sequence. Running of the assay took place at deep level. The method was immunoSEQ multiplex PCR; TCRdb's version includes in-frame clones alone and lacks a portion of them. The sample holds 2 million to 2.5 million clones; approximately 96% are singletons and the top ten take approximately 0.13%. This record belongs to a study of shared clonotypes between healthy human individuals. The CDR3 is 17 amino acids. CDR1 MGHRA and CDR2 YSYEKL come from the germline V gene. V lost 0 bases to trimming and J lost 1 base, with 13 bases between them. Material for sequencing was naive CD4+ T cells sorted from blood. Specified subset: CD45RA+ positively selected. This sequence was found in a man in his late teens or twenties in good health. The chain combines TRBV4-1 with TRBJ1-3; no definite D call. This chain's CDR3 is CASSQDATWASGNTIYF. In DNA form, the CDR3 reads TGCGCCAGCAGCCAAGATGCAACTTGGGCTTCTGGAAACACCATATATTTT.